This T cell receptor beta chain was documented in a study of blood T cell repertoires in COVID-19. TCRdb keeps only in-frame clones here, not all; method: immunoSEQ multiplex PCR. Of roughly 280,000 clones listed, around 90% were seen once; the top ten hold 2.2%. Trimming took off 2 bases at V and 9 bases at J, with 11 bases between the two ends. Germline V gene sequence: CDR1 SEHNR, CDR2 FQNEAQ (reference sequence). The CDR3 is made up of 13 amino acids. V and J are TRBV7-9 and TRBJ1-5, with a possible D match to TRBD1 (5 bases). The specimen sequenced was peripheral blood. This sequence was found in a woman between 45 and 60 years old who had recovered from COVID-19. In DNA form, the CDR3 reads TGTGCCAGCAGCTTACACGGAGACAGGCCCCAGCATTTT. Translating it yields CASSLHGDRPQHF.